This is a list of T cell receptor beta chains from one sample in a study of blood T cell repertoires in COVID-19. Generated by immunoSEQ multiplex PCR, the TCRdb table keeps only in-frame clones and is missing some. The profile shows about 310,000 clones, 70% to 90% of them singletons. Sequencing was carried out using PBMCs or T cells enriched from blood (not recorded which). Receptor source: a man aged 25 to 45 who had recovered from COVID-19. Each CDR3 is given with its conserved first and last residue. D genes are given only for firm matches. Not every row has a clone size; where given, it reads once, few, many or a size class.

v_call,j_call,d_call,clone_size,cdr3_nt,cdr3_aa
TRBV10-2,TRBJ1-1,-,-,TGCGCCAGCAGTGAGGGGCCCGAAGCTTTCTTT,CASSEGPEAFF
TRBV5-8,TRBJ1-2,TRBD1,-,TGTGCCAGCACCATACGGACAGGGTCCTGGTACACCTTC,CASTIRTGSWYTF
TRBV7-3,TRBJ2-5,-,-,TGTGCCAGCAGCTCCACTAGTTGGGAGACCCAGTACTTC,CASSSTSWETQYF
TRBV4-3,TRBJ2-5,TRBD2,-,TGCGCCAGCAGCCCCGGACTAGCGGGGGAGCGGAAGTGGGCCCAGTACTTC,CASSPGLAGERKWAQYF
TRBV7-6,TRBJ1-4,-,-,TGTGCCAGCACGGGGGAGGGCCCGAATGAAAAGCTGTTTTTT,CASTGEGPNEKLFF
TRBV6-5,TRBJ1-4,TRBD1,-,TGTGCCAGCAGTTACGGGACAGGGGGCTATGAAAAACTGTTTTTT,CASSYGTGGYEKLFF
TRBV2,TRBJ1-3,-,-,TGTGCCAGCAGTGTGGGAGAAGGAAACACCATATATTTT,CASSVGEGNTIYF
TRBV6-5,TRBJ2-5,TRBD2,-,TGTGCCAGCAGTCCAGCGGGGGTATCAGGAGAGACCCAGTACTTC,CASSPAGVSGETQYF
TRBV27,TRBJ2-7,TRBD1,-,TGTGCCAGCAGTCCACCCCCCAAAGACAGGGCTGGCACCTACGAGCAGTACTTC,CASSPPPKDRAGTYEQYF
TRBV19,TRBJ2-5,TRBD2,-,TGTGCCAGTAGTATAAGGGGACTAGCGGGGGAGACGTTCATGGAGACCCAGTACTTC,CASSIRGLAGETFMETQYF
TRBV27,TRBJ2-7,TRBD1,few,TGTGCCAGCAGTTCCTGGGGACAGGTGTACGAGCAGTACTTC,CASSSWGQVYEQYF
TRBV19,TRBJ1-6,-,once,TGTGCCAGCAGGGTTTTTGATTCACCCCTCCACTTT,CASRVFDSPLHF
TRBV21-1,TRBJ1-5,-,-,TGTGCCAGCAGCAAAGCGGCCAGGGGGTACGGCAATCAGCCCCAGCATTTT,CASSKAARGYGNQPQHF
TRBV5-1,TRBJ1-1,-,few,TGCGCCAGCAGCCCCGAGGGCACTGAAGCTTTCTTT,CASSPEGTEAFF
TRBV21-1,TRBJ2-3,-,-,TGTGCCAGCTGCCGACAGGTTAGCACAGATACGCAGTATTTT,CASCRQVSTDTQYF
TRBV6-5,TRBJ2-5,-,few,TGTGCCAGCAGTTACTCGTATGGGGGGAAAGAGACCCAGTACTTC,CASSYSYGGKETQYF
TRBV19,TRBJ1-1,-,once,TGTGCCAGTAGTATTCCCAGGGTCTATACTGAAGCTTTCTTT,CASSIPRVYTEAFF
TRBV5-5,TRBJ1-2,TRBD1,-,TGTGCCAGCAGCTTGTGGGGTACAGGGGCGGGGGGCTACACCTTC,CASSLWGTGAGGYTF
TRBV5-4,TRBJ2-2,-,-,TGTGCCAGCAGCCCCCATCCGAGACAGGAGAACACCGGGGAGCTGTTTTTT,CASSPHPRQENTGELFF
TRBV12-3/TRBV12-4,TRBJ1-1,-,-,TGTGCCACCAGCCGGGACACAAACACTGAAGCTTTCTTT,CATSRDTNTEAFF
TRBV19,TRBJ2-2,TRBD1,-,TGTGCCAGTAGTCGCGACAGGGGGCCGGGGACCGGGGAGCTGTTTTTT,CASSRDRGPGTGELFF
TRBV5-1,TRBJ1-3,TRBD1,-,TGCGCCAGCAGCTCTACACCGGGACAGAGCTCTGGAAACACCATATATTTT,CASSSTPGQSSGNTIYF
TRBV30,TRBJ2-7,TRBD1,-,TGTGCCTGGAGTGGCCAGGACAGGGACGAGCAGTACTTC,CAWSGQDRDEQYF
TRBV24-1,TRBJ1-5,-,many,TGTGCCACCAGTGAGGGGGGTTTTAATCAGCCCCAGCATTTT,CATSEGGFNQPQHF
TRBV6-5,TRBJ1-6,-,once,TGTGCCAGTGGGGCCTCCTTTAATTCACCCCTCCACTTT,CASGASFNSPLHF
TRBV5-1,TRBJ1-5,-,-,TGCGCCAGCAGCCCCCTAGGGAGGGGGAGTAATCAGCCCCAGCATTTT,CASSPLGRGSNQPQHF
TRBV28,TRBJ2-1,-,-,-,CASSLFVAGGSFF
TRBV6-1,TRBJ1-2,-,-,TGTGCCAGCAGTGATCTTCCTCAGGGGTACGTCTATGGCTACACCTTC,CASSDLPQGYVYGYTF
TRBV10-2,TRBJ1-2,TRBD1,-,TGCGCCAGCAGTCCTACGCCTTTGACAGGGGAAGGGGGCTACACCTTC,CASSPTPLTGEGGYTF
TRBV7-3,TRBJ2-3,-,-,TGTGCCAGCAGCTGGTCGGGGGGCAGCACAGATACGCAGTATTTT,CASSWSGGSTDTQYF
TRBV11-2,TRBJ2-1,-,-,TGTGCCAGCAGCAACAGGGTCTCGAGCTCCTACAATGAGCAGTTCTTC,CASSNRVSSSYNEQFF
TRBV4-1,TRBJ1-1,-,-,TGCGCCAGCAGCCAAGTGGCAGGTCGATACACTGAAGCTTTCTTT,CASSQVAGRYTEAFF
TRBV29-1,TRBJ2-7,TRBD2,-,TGCAGCGTTGAAGTTGGCACTAGCGGGGTGATCTCCTACGAGCAGTACTTC,CSVEVGTSGVISYEQYF
TRBV6-6,TRBJ1-6,-,few,TGTGCCAGCAGGGGGGGCTATAATTCACCCCTCCACTTT,CASRGGYNSPLHF